This TCR beta chain derives from a study of vaccination effects on CD4 cells after COVID-19. Clones were read by immunoSEQ multiplex PCR, and TCRdb kept only the in-frame ones, dropping some. This table holds tens of thousands of clones, under 75% found once. Note on this clone: Its target is unknown.

The V gene lost 7 bases and the J gene lost 1 base, with 10 bases spanning the gap. Germline CDR1 and CDR2: WSHSY and SAAADI. The CDR3 consists of 13 residues. Study results and caveats: Clones from infection and from vaccination both contracted markedly late after vaccination. Of the vaccine-induced clones from healthy vaccinees, merely 1 of 255 recognized common cold coronaviruses as well.

Expansion of antigen-specific CD4+ T cells with viral peptide pools was carried out by the ViraFEST assay before sequencing. Culture proceeded for 9 to 11 days, and CD4+ T cells were then isolated. None of the vaccinated had previously contracted SARS-CoV-2, and their nucleocapsid antibodies tested negative. This clonotype was sampled from a human donor who received a COVID-19 vaccine. The chain links TRBV10-2 to TRBJ2-5; no reliable D call. This specimen consisted of CD4+ T cells from PBMCs cultured with HCoV-NL63 spike peptides, obtained before COVID-19 vaccination. CDR3 in DNA: TGCGCCAGCACGGGCAGACTCCAAGAGACCCAGTACTTC. This translates into CASTGRLQETQYF.